These 18 T cell receptor beta chains originate from one sample sequenced in a study of blood T cell repertoires in COVID-19. This table comes from immunoSEQ multiplex PCR, and its TCRdb copy is limited to in-frame clones, with some not included. Among 140,000 or so clones listed, 87% were seen once. Sequenced input: peripheral blood. The receptors were gathered from a man aged 45-65 years who had recovered from COVID-19.

This clone has a single count. The chain recombines TRBV10-3 with TRBJ1-4, with a weak D call TRBD1 (6 bases). V lost 6 bases, J lost 0 bases, and 14 bases lay in between. Germline CDR1 and CDR2: ENHRY and SYGVKD. The CDR3 extends over 16 amino acids. CDR3 sequence reads: CAISSDRYATNEKLFF. The CDR3 nucleotides read TGTGCCATCAGCTCGGACAGATATGCAACTAATGAAAAACTGTTTTTT.

This clone was recorded many times. The V gene is TRBV6-2 or TRBV6-3, the J gene TRBJ2-3; 11 bases align to TRBD2. CDR3 length: 15 amino acids. Trimming removed 6 bases from V and 4 bases from J; junction bases left unmatched: 6. Germline V CDR1 and CDR2: MNHEY, SVGEGT. The chain's CDR3 is CASSISGGASDTQYF. The CDR3 bases are TGTGCCAGCAGCATTAGCGGGGGGGCATCAGATACGCAGTATTTT.

The chain joins TRBV19 to TRBJ1-1; the D gene is possibly TRBD1 (6 bases). The CDR3 runs to 16 residues. The V end lost 3 bases, the J end lost 1 base, and 15 bases lay between the germline ends. The germline CDR1 and CDR2 sequences are LNHDA and SQIVND (reference sequence). The CDR3 DNA follows: TGTGCCAGTAGTATTGATCGGGGGGGCTGGAACACTGAAGCTTTCTTT. Translation: CASSIDRGGWNTEAFF.

The V and J genes are TRBV11-2 and TRBJ2-7; 8 bases are a match to TRBD1. Germline lookup yields CDR1 SGHAT and CDR2 FQNNGV. J gave up 6 bases and V 4 bases, and 17 bases lay outside the gene matches. The CDR3 covers 17 residues. The CDR3 loop is CASSYRDAGGAFSEQYF. Written as DNA, the CDR3 is TGTGCCAGCAGCTACAGAGACGCAGGGGGCGCATTTAGCGAGCAGTACTTC.

This sequence joins TRBV7-2 and TRBJ2-3; 13 nucleotides match TRBD2. With V trimmed by 1 base and J by 3 bases, 10 bases remained unmatched. This CDR3 spans 19 amino acids. Germline loops: CDR1 SGHTA, CDR2 FQGNSA. The DNA for the CDR3 is TGTGCCAGCAGCTTAGATCCGGGACTAGCGGGACACCGGACAGATACGCAGTATTTT. Its protein product is CASSLDPGLAGHRTDTQYF.

V gene TRBV27 combines with J gene TRBJ1-5; TRBD1 is a possible D gene (6 bases). Germline V gene sequence: CDR1 MNHEY, CDR2 SMNVEV (reference sequence). The ends were cut back, 4 bases at V and 7 bases at J, with 17 bases in the middle. This CDR3 has 15 residues. Here the CDR3 DNA reads TGTGCCAGCAGTTCTAACCCGGGACATTTGCAGCCCCAGCATTTT. The encoded protein is CASSSNPGHLQPQHF.

This clone was picked up one time. This rearrangement joins TRBV18 to TRBJ1-4; 7 nucleotides match TRBD1. Trimming cost V 1 base and J 10 bases; bases outside gene matches: 9. CDR1 is KGHSH, CDR2 LQKENI, per germline. The CDR3 loop spans 15 amino acids. The CDR3 DNA reads as TGTGCCAGCTCACCACAGACTTCGGGACAGTCAAAACTGTTTTTT. Protein: CASSPQTSGQSKLFF.

This chain joins TRBV7-9 and TRBJ2-7; D possibly corresponds to TRBD1 (6 bases). The CDR3 is made up of 14 amino acids. V gave up 6 bases and J gave up 4 bases, with 16 bases separating them. Germline CDR1 reads SEHNR; CDR2 reads FQNEAQ (reference sequence). Here the CDR3 reads CASSMGAGGYEQYF. CDR3 bases: TGTGCCAGCAGTATGGGGGCGGGTGGTTACGAGCAGTACTTC.

This clone was seen a few times. The chain carries TRBV4-3 and TRBJ1-6; D unresolved. The CDR3 runs 17 residues. Germline V gene lookup returns CDR1 LGHNA and CDR2 YSLEER. Trimming cost V 4 bases and J 0 bases, with 13 bases left between them. CDR3 sequence (DNA): TGCGCCAGCAGCCCGGTCCTGGGGAGCTCCTATAATTCACCCCTCCACTTT. It yields the protein CASSPVLGSSYNSPLHF.

V and J are TRBV11-3 and TRBJ2-6, with a weak D call TRBD1 (6 bases). The CDR3 has 16 residues. V was shortened by 2 bases and J by 4 bases, with 12 bases between the two germline ends. Germline V gives CDR1 SGHNT, CDR2 YENEEA. The CDR3 region is CASSLSPGAGANVLTF. The CDR3 DNA sequence: TGTGCCAGCAGCTTAAGCCCAGGGGCCGGGGCCAACGTCCTGACTTTC.

This chain connects TRBV4-2 to TRBJ2-6; tentative D call: TRBD1 (6 bases). Trimming took 4 bases from V and 0 from J, leaving 16 bases between them. From germline, CDR1 is LGHNA and CDR2 YNFKEQ. The CDR3 runs 18 residues. CDR3 DNA: TGTGCCAGCAGCCCAGGACAGACTTTAAGCTCTGGGGCCAACGTCCTGACTTTC. Translation: CASSPGQTLSSGANVLTF.

V and J are TRBV2 and TRBJ1-1, with D maybe TRBD1 (6 bases). CDR1 is SNHLY and CDR2 is FYNNEI in the germline V gene. This CDR3 has 12 amino acids. Between the trimmed V and J ends, which lost 6 bases and 14 bases, there was a span of 19 bases. The CDR3 is CASSFYSSQGFF. CDR3 sequence (DNA): TGTGCCAGCAGCTTCTACTCTTCACAGGGCTTCTTT.

The V call is TRBV6-5, the J call TRBJ1-3, with TRBD1 matching over 8 bases. Per germline, CDR1 MNHEY and CDR2 SVGAGI. J lost 5 bases, V lost 4 bases, and 4 bases had no gene match. This CDR3 comprises 14 residues. Written as DNA, the CDR3 is TGTGCCAGCAGTTTAGGACAGGGTAGAAACACCATATATTTT. Its translation: CASSLGQGRNTIYF.

The chain uses TRBV5-1 and TRBJ2-5; tentative D call: TRBD1 (7 bases). The CDR3 length is 13 residues. V dropped 4 bases and J dropped 2 bases, with 9 bases sitting between them. The germline gives CDR1 SGHRS, CDR2 YFSETQ. The CDR3 bases are TGCGCCAGCAGCGCGGGACAGCAAGAGACCCAGTACTTC. Amino acids: CASSAGQQETQYF.

V is TRBV19 and J is TRBJ1-1, with 8 bases fitting TRBD1. The CDR3 is 12 residues long. Per germline, CDR1 LNHDA and CDR2 SQIVND (reference sequence). Trimming removed 5 bases from V and 8 bases from J; junction bases left unmatched: 4. CDR3 loop: CASSFGQGEAFF. Written as DNA, the CDR3 is TGTGCCAGTAGTTTCGGACAGGGCGAAGCTTTCTTT.

The chain combines TRBV6-6 with TRBJ2-5, with a weak D call TRBD2 (6 bases). The CDR3 length is 14 residues. Germline V CDR1 and CDR2: MNHNY, SVGAGI (reference sequence). V was clipped by 6 bases and J by 2 bases, with 13 bases between them. CDR3 residues: CASSPSRGQETQYF. CDR3 sequence (DNA): TGTGCCAGCAGCCCCTCCCGGGGGCAAGAGACCCAGTACTTC.

The V call is TRBV15, the J call TRBJ1-2, with TRBD1 matching 8 bases. The V gene's germline CDR1 is LNHNV and CDR2 YYDKDF (reference sequence). The length of the CDR3 is 17 residues. V shed 1 base and J 2 bases; nucleotides not matched to a gene: 9. This CDR3 is CATSRGGDRLTNYGYTF. CDR3 nucleotide sequence: TGTGCCACCAGCAGAGGGGGGGACAGGCTAACCAACTATGGCTACACCTTC.

The chain recombines TRBV9 with TRBJ2-7; 9 bases are a match to TRBD1. The CDR3 totals 16 residues. Germline V gene lookup returns CDR1 SGDLS and CDR2 YYNGEE. The junction had 11 bases not matched to a gene; V was cut back by 4 bases and J by 3 bases. This chain's CDR3 is CASSLNTGTGSYEQYF. In DNA form, the CDR3 reads TGTGCCAGCAGCCTAAACACCGGGACAGGGAGCTACGAGCAGTACTTC.